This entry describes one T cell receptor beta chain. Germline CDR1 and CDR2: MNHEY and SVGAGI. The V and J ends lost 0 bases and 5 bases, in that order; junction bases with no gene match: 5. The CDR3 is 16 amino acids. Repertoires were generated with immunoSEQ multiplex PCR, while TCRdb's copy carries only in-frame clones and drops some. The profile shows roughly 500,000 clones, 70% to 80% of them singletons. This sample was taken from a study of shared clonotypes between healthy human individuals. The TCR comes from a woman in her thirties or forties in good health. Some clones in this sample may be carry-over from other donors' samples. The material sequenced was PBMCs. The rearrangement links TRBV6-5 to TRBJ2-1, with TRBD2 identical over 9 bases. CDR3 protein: CASSYSRASGNNEQFF. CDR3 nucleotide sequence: TGTGCCAGCAGTTACTCGAGGGCTAGCGGGAACAATGAGCAGTTCTTC.